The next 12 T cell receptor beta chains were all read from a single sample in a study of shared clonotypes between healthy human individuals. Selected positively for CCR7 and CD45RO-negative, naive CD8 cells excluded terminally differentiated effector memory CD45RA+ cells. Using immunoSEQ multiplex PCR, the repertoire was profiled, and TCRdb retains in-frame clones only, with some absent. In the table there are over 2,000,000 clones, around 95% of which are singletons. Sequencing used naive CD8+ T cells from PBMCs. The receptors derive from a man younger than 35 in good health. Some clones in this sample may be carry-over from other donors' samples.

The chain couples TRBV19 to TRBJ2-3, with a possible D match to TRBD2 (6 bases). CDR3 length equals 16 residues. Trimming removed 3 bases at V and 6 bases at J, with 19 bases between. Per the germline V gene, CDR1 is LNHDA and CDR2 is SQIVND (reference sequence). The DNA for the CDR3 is TGTGCCAGTAGTATGGGACTTACTCACAGATACGATACGCAGTATTTT. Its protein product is CASSMGLTHRYDTQYF. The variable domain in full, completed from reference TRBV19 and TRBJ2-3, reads DGGITQSPKYLFRKEGQNVTLSCEQNLNHDAMYWYRQDPGQGLRLIYYSQIVNDFQKGDIAEGYSVSREKKESFPLTVTSAQKNPTAFYLCASSMGLTHRYDTQYFGPGTRLTVL.

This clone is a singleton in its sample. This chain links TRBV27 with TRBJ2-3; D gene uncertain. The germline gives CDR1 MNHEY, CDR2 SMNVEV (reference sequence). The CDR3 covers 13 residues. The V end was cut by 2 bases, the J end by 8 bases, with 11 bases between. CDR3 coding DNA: TGTGCCAGCAGTTTAGGGGTAACGGGTACGCAGTATTTT. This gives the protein CASSLGVTGTQYF.

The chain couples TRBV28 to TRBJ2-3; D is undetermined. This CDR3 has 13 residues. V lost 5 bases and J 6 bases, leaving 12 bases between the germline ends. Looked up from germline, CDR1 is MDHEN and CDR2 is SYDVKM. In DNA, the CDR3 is TGTGCCAGCAGTCTGGAAGGAGCGGATACGCAGTATTTT. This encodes CASSLEGADTQYF.

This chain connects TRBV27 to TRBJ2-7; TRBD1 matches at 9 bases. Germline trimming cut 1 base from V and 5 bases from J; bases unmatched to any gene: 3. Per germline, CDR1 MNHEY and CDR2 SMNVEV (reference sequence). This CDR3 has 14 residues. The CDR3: CASSLYRGLDEQYF. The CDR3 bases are TGTGCCAGCAGTTTATACAGGGGGCTCGACGAGCAGTACTTC.

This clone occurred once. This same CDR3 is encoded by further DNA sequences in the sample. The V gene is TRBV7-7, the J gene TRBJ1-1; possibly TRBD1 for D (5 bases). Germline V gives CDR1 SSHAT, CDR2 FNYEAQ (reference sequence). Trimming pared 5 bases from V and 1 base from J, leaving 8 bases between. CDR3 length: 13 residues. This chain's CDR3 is CASSLDRNTEAFF. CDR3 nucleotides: TGTGCCAGCAGCCTCGACAGGAACACTGAAGCTTTCTTT.

In DNA, the CDR3 is TGTGCCAGCAAGCCTCAGGCCTCTGGGGCCAACGTCCTGACTTTC. It translates to CASKPQASGANVLTF. The gene calls are TRBV9 and TRBJ2-6; D remains ambiguous. The V gene's germline CDR1 is SGDLS and CDR2 YYNGEE. Between the trimmed V and J ends, which lost 6 bases and 0 bases, there was a span of 10 bases. The CDR3 loop spans 15 amino acids.

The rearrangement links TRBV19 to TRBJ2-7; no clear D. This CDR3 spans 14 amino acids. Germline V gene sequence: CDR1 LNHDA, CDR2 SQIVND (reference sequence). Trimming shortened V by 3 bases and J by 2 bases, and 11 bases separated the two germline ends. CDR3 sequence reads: CASSMGQNTYEQYF. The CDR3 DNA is TGTGCCAGTAGTATGGGTCAGAATACCTACGAGCAGTACTTC.

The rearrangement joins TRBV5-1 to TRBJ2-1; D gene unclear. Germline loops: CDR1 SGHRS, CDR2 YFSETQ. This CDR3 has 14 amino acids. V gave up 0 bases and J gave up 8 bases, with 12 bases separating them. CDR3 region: CASSLARPGDEQFF. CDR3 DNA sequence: TGCGCCAGCAGCTTGGCCAGGCCGGGCGATGAGCAGTTCTTC.

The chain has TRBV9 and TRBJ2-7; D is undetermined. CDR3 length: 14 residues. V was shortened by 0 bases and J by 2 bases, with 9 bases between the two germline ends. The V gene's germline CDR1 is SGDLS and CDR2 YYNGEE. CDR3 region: CASSVEPLPYEQYF. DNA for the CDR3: TGTGCCAGCAGCGTAGAGCCTCTCCCCTACGAGCAGTACTTC.

CDR3 DNA sequence: TGTGCCAGCAGTGGGCACTTGTCTGCGGAGCAGTACTTC. Translating it yields CASSGHLSAEQYF. The V call is TRBV7-9, the J call TRBJ2-7, with D unresolved. V lost 6 bases, J lost 7 bases, and 16 bases lay in between. CDR3 length: 13 residues. Germline CDR1 reads SEHNR; CDR2 reads FQNEAQ (reference sequence).

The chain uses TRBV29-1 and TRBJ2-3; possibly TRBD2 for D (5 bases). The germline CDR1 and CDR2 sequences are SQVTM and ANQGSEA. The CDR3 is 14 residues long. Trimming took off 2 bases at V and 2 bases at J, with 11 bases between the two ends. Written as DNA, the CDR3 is TGCAGCGTTGAACCACGGACTTTCACAGATACGCAGTATTTT. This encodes CSVEPRTFTDTQYF.

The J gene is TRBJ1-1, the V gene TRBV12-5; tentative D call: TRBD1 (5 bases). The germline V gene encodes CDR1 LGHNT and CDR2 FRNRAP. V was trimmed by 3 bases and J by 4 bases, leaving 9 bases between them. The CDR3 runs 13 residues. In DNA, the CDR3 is TGTGCTAGTGGTTTCGGGGGTGGCACTGAAGCTTTCTTT. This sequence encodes CASGFGGGTEAFF.